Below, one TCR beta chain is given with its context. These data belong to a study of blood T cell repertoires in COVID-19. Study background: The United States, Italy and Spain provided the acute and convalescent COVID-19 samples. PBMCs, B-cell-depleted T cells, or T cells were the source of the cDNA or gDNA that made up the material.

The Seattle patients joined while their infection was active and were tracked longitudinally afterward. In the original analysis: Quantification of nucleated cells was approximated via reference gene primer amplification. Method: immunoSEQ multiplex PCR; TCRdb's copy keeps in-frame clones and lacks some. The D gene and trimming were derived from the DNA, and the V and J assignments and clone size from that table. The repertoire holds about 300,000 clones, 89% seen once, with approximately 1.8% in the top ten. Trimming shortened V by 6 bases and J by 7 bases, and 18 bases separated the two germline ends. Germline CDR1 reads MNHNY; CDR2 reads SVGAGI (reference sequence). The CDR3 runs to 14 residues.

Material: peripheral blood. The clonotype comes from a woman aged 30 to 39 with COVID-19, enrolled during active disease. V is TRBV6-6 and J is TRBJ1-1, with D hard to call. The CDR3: CASSNPGPSGEAFF. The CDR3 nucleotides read TGTGCCAGCAGCAACCCCGGCCCCTCGGGTGAAGCTTTCTTT.